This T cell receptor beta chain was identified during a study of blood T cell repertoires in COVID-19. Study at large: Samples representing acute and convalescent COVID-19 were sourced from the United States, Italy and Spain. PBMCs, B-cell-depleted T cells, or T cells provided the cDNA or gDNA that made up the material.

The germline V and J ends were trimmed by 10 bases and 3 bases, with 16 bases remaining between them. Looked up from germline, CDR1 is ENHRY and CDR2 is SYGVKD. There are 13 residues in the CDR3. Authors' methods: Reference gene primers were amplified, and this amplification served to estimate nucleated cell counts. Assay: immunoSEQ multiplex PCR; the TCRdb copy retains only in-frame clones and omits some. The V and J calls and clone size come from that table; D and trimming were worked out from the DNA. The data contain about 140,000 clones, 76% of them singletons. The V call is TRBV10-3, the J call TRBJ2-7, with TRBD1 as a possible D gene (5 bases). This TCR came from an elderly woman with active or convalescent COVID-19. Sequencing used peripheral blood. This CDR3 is CATFEGQDYEQYF. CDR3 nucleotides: TGTGCCACCTTCGAAGGACAAGACTACGAGCAGTACTTC.